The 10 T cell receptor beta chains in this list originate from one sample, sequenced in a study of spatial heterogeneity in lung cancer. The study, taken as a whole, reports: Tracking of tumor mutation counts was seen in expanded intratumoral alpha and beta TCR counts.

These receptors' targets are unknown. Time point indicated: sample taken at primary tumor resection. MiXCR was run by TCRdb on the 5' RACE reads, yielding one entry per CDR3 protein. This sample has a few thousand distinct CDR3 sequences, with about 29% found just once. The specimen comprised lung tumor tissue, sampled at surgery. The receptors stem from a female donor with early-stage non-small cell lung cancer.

CDR3 in DNA: TGTGCCAGCAGTTCCAGGGCAGGCTACTACGAGCAGTACTTC. Protein: CASSSRAGYYEQYF. The chain uses TRBV27 and TRBJ2-7, with D possibly matching TRBD1 (5 bases). The germline V gene encodes CDR1 MNHEY and CDR2 SMNVEV (reference sequence). V lost 4 bases and J lost 3, with 13 bases in between. This CDR3 has 14 amino acids.

The CDR3 here is CATRGQRNTEAFF. In DNA form, the CDR3 reads TGTGCCACCCGGGGACAGAGGAACACTGAAGCTTTCTTT. The J gene is TRBJ1-1, the V gene TRBV6-6, with 7 bases matching TRBD1. V lost 10 bases and J lost 1; bases outside the gene matches: 6. Per the germline V gene, CDR1 is MNHNY and CDR2 is SVGAGI (reference sequence). The CDR3 length is 13 residues.

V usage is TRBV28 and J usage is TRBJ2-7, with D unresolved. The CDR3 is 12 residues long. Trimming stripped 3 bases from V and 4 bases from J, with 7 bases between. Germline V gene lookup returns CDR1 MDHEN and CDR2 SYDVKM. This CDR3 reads CASSFYGYEQYF. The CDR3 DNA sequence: TGTGCCAGCAGTTTTTACGGGTACGAGCAGTACTTC.

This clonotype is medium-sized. CDR3 coding DNA: TGTGCCTGGAGAGGGGGAGGGGGTACGCAGTATTTT. This gives the protein CAWRGGGGTQYF. This sequence joins TRBV30 and TRBJ2-3; D possibly corresponds to TRBD2 (7 bases). The CDR3 loop spans 12 amino acids. Per germline, CDR1 GTSNPN and CDR2 SVGIG (reference sequence). V was pared by 3 bases and J by 8 bases, with 12 bases between.

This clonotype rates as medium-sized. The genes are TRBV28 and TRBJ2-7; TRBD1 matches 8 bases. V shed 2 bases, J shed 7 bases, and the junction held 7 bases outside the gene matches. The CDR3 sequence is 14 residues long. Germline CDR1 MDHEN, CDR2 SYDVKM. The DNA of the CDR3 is TGTGCCAGCAGTTTACCCAGGGGGCTAGGAGAGCAGTACTTC. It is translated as CASSLPRGLGEQYF.

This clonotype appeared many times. The DNA of the CDR3 is TGTGCCAGCAGCTCGATAGGAGTAGCGGGGCACTACGAGCAGTACTTC. The encoded protein is CASSSIGVAGHYEQYF. The rearrangement uses TRBV11-2 and TRBJ2-7, with 8 positions matching TRBD2. Looked up from germline, CDR1 is SGHAT and CDR2 is FQNNGV. Trimming at V came to 4 bases and at J to 3 bases, leaving 11 bases not matched to a gene. CDR3 length: 16 amino acids.

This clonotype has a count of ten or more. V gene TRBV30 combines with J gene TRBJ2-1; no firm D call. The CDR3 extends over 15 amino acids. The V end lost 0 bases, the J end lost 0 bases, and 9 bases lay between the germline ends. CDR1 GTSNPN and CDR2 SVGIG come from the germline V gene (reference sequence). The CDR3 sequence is CAWSVGTSSYNEQFF. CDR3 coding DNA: TGTGCCTGGAGTGTTGGAACGAGCTCCTACAATGAGCAGTTCTTC.

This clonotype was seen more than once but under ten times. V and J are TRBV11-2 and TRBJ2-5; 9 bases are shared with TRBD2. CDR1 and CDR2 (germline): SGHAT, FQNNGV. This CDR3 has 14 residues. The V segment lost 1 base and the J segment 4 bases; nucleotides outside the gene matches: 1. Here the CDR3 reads CASSLGGGAETQYF. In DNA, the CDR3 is TGTGCCAGCAGCTTAGGCGGGGGGGCAGAGACCCAGTACTTC. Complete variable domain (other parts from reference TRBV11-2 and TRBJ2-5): EAGVAQSPRYKIIEKRQSVAFWCNPISGHATLYWYQQILGQGPKLLIQFQNNGVVDDSQLPKDRFSAERLKGVDSTLKIQPAKLEDSAVYLCASSLGGGAETQYFGPGTRLLVL.

CDR3 protein: CASSFMASGGTANSYEQYF. The CDR3 nucleotides are TGTGCCAGCAGCTTTATGGCTAGCGGGGGGACTGCCAACTCCTACGAGCAGTACTTC. The chain has TRBV7-2 and TRBJ2-7, with TRBD2 matching over 11 bases. This CDR3 contains 19 residues. The V gene end was trimmed by 3 bases and the J gene end by 0 bases; junction bases not matched to a gene: 13. Germline V gene data show CDR1 as SGHTA and CDR2 as FQGNSA. Supplemented by reference TRBV7-2 and TRBJ2-7, the full variable domain reads GAGVSQSPSNKVTEKGKDVELRCDPISGHTALYWYRQSLGQGLEFLIYFQGNSAPDKSGLPSDRFSAERTGGSVSTLTIQRTQQEDSAVYLCASSFMASGGTANSYEQYFGPGTRLTVT.

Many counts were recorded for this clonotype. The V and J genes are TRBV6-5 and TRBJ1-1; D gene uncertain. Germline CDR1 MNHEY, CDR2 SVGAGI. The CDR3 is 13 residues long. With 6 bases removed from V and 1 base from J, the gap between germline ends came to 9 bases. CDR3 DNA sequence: TGTGCCAGCAGCCCCTACTCGAACACTGAAGCTTTCTTT. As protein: CASSPYSNTEAFF.